The next 28 T cell receptor beta chains were all read from a single sample in a study of vaccination effects on CD4 cells after COVID-19. Expansion of antigen-specific CD4+ T cells with viral peptide pools was carried out by the ViraFEST assay before sequencing. Culture lasted roughly eleven days before CD4+ T cell isolation. Either the BNT162b2 or mRNA-1273 vaccine was given to participants in two doses. Sequencing used immunoSEQ multiplex PCR; TCRdb keeps in-frame clones, though not all of them. The top ten clones hold about 1.6% of a sample with about 33,000 clones, about four fifths of them seen once. These receptors have no identified antigens. Here the sequenced sample was CD4+ T cells from PBMCs cultured with HCoV-NL63 spike peptides, taken after COVID-19 vaccination. These receptors all stem from a human donor who received a COVID-19 vaccine. Some clones in this sample may be carry-over from other donors' samples.

This chain's CDR3 is CASKGTTNYGYTF. CDR3 DNA: TGTGCCAGCAAAGGAACAACCAACTATGGCTACACCTTC. The genes are TRBV2 and TRBJ1-2; D gene unclear. Per germline, CDR1 SNHLY and CDR2 FYNNEI. The ends were cut back, 7 bases at V and 2 bases at J, with 11 bases in the middle. This CDR3 has 13 residues. Full variable domain (missing parts from reference TRBV2 and TRBJ1-2): EPEVTQTPSHQVTQMGQEVILRCVPISNHLYFYWYRQILGQKVEFLVSFYNNEISEKSEIFDDQFSVERPDGSNFTLKIRSTKLEDSAMYFCASKGTTNYGYTFGSGTRLTVV.

This chain connects TRBV30 to TRBJ2-2; D remains ambiguous. Between the trimmed V and J ends, which lost 3 bases and 4 bases, there was a span of 18 bases. CDR3 length: 16 residues. Germline lookup yields CDR1 GTSNPN and CDR2 SVGIG (reference sequence). CDR3 nucleotides: TGTGCCTGGAGGCGGACGGGCGTGGTAGCCACCGGGGAGCTGTTTTTT. It yields the protein CAWRRTGVVATGELFF.

DNA of the CDR3: TGTGCCATCAGTGGGCAGGGGTCGGACACTGAAGCTTTCTTT. Its protein product is CAISGQGSDTEAFF. The rearrangement joins TRBV10-3 to TRBJ1-1, with a tentative D call TRBD1 (6 bases). The CDR3 is 14 amino acids. The germline V and J ends were trimmed by 4 bases and 3 bases, with 12 bases remaining between them. Looked up from germline, CDR1 is ENHRY and CDR2 is SYGVKD.

The chain carries TRBV11-2 and TRBJ2-3; no firm D call. The length of the CDR3 is 12 residues. CDR1 and CDR2 from the germline V gene are SGHAT and FQNNGV. The ends were cut back, 2 bases at V and 15 bases at J, with 15 bases in the middle. The CDR3 sequence is CASSLNGPGSYF. The CDR3 nucleotides read TGTGCCAGCAGCTTAAACGGCCCTGGCTCCTATTTT.

The chain combines TRBV10-3 with TRBJ1-4; D gene uncertain. CDR1 is ENHRY, CDR2 SYGVKD, per germline. This CDR3 has 13 residues. V was trimmed by 0 bases and J by 7 bases, leaving 6 bases between them. The CDR3 bases are TGTGCCATCAGTGAGTCGAACCCTGAAAAACTGTTTTTT. Translation gives CAISESNPEKLFF.

The J gene is TRBJ2-5, the V gene TRBV18; TRBD1 agrees at 7 bases. In germline, CDR1 is KGHSH, CDR2 LQKENI. The V gene end was trimmed by 6 bases and the J gene end by 2 bases; junction bases not matched to a gene: 3. This CDR3 comprises 13 residues. The CDR3 nucleotides are TGTGCCAGCTCCCCGGACAGGCAAGAGACCCAGTACTTC. Translation gives CASSPDRQETQYF.

The chain uses TRBV5-1 and TRBJ2-1, with a tentative D call TRBD1 (6 bases). This CDR3 has 12 amino acids. The germline V gene encodes CDR1 SGHRS and CDR2 YFSETQ. V dropped 7 bases and J dropped 10 bases, with 15 bases sitting between them. The CDR3 is CASAPGGWEQFF. CDR3 sequence (DNA): TGCGCCAGCGCCCCTGGGGGCTGGGAGCAGTTCTTC.

V and J are TRBV4-2 and TRBJ2-5; D unclear. The CDR3 covers 17 residues. The ends were cut back, 0 bases at V and 1 base at J, with 15 bases in the middle. Germline CDR1 reads LGHNA; CDR2 reads YNFKEQ. CDR3 loop: CASSQDPGRSSQETQYF. The CDR3 DNA follows: TGTGCCAGCAGCCAAGATCCGGGTCGTTCATCCCAAGAGACCCAGTACTTC.

The chain links TRBV9 to TRBJ2-3; 8 nucleotides align to TRBD2. CDR1 and CDR2 (germline): SGDLS, YYNGEE. V dropped 0 bases and J dropped 4; count of bases not matched to a gene: 10. There are 17 residues in the CDR3. CDR3 bases: TGTGCCAGCAGCGTAGGTAATAGCGGGAACCTAGCAGATACGCAGTATTTT. Translated, it gives CASSVGNSGNLADTQYF.

V usage is TRBV30 and J usage is TRBJ2-1; D remains unclear. Germline CDR1 is GTSNPN and CDR2 is SVGIG (reference sequence). The CDR3 consists of 13 residues. V dropped 0 bases and J dropped 2 bases, with 5 bases sitting between them. The CDR3 sequence: CAWSVGTYNEQFF. The CDR3 DNA is TGTGCCTGGAGTGTGGGCACCTACAATGAGCAGTTCTTC.

The chain recombines TRBV6-5 with TRBJ1-1; 10 positions agree with TRBD1. CDR1 is MNHEY and CDR2 is SVGAGI in the germline V gene. V shed 5 bases and J 7 bases; nucleotides not matched to a gene: 7. The CDR3 covers 14 residues. CDR3 sequence reads: CASSITGQGGEAFF. CDR3 nucleotide sequence: TGTGCCAGCAGTATTACCGGACAGGGGGGTGAAGCTTTCTTT.

The gene calls are TRBV28 and TRBJ2-4; D call uncertain. CDR3 length: 14 residues. In germline, CDR1 is MDHEN, CDR2 SYDVKM. The V gene lost 6 bases and the J gene lost 0 bases, with 9 bases spanning the gap. CDR3 sequence reads: CASSVSGAKNIQYF. The CDR3 region has the DNA TGTGCCAGCAGCGTATCAGGAGCCAAAAACATTCAGTACTTC.

This clone was observed a single time. The rearrangement uses TRBV3-1 (or the pseudogene TRBV3-2) and TRBJ1-2; unclear D gene. Germline CDR1 is LGHDT and CDR2 is YNNKEL (reference sequence). Trimming left V 0 bases short and J 8 bases short, with 13 bases between. The CDR3 covers 14 residues. The CDR3 region has the DNA TGTGCCAGCAGCCAAGATAGGTGGGAAGAGGGCTACACCTTC. Translating gives CASSQDRWEEGYTF.

V is TRBV5-4 and J is TRBJ2-5; D unresolved. V lost 4 bases and J 5 bases, leaving 12 bases between the germline ends. The CDR3 length is 13 residues. Germline lookup yields CDR1 SGHNT and CDR2 YYREEE (reference sequence). The CDR3 is CASSLRTHETQYF. CDR3 DNA: TGTGCCAGCAGCCTAAGGACCCACGAGACCCAGTACTTC.

V is TRBV12-3 or TRBV12-4 and J is TRBJ2-7; D possibly matches TRBD1 or TRBD2 (5 bases each). The CDR3 spans 13 residues. Trimming shortened V by 6 bases and J by 3 bases, and 12 bases separated the two germline ends. The CDR3 protein is CASSLGAGYEQYV. CDR3 DNA sequence: TGTGCCAGCAGCCTCGGGGCGGGCTACGAGCAGTACGTC.

This clone was seen a few times. J is TRBJ1-1 and V is TRBV9; D is possibly TRBD1 (6 bases). Germline CDR1 SGDLS, CDR2 YYNGEE. With 5 bases removed from V and 5 bases from J, the gap between germline ends came to 13 bases. The CDR3 has 13 amino acids. The CDR3 reads CASSLTGFTEAFF. As DNA, the CDR3 is TGTGCCAGCAGTCTAACAGGGTTTACTGAAGCTTTCTTT.

The chain uses TRBV6-5 and TRBJ1-2; TRBD1 agrees at 7 bases. J lost 4 bases, V lost 5 bases, and 10 bases had no gene match. Germline values: CDR1 MNHEY, CDR2 SVGAGI. CDR3 size: 15 residues. The CDR3 region has the DNA TGTGCCAGCAGTCCGCGACAGGGACCCGCCTATGGCTACACCTTC. This encodes CASSPRQGPAYGYTF.

CDR3 bases: TGTGCCAGCAGCGTACTACAGGGAGGCGAGCAGTACTTC. Protein sequence: CASSVLQGGEQYF. The rearrangement uses TRBV9 and TRBJ2-7, with D perhaps being TRBD1 or TRBD2 (6 bases each). The CDR3 length is 13 residues. Trimming took off 1 base at V and 6 bases at J, with 11 bases between the two ends. Germline CDR1 and CDR2: SGDLS and YYNGEE.

The rearrangement links TRBV2 to TRBJ1-5; TRBD1 matches at 9 bases. This CDR3 spans 15 amino acids. Germline V gene data show CDR1 as SNHLY and CDR2 as FYNNEI. The trim removed 5 bases at V and 5 bases at J, leaving 7 bases unmatched. This chain's CDR3 is CASSSGQGRHQPQHF. CDR3 DNA: TGTGCCAGCAGTTCGGGACAGGGTCGGCATCAGCCCCAGCATTTT.

The CDR3 sequence is CASSFHGRGGSGELFF. The DNA for the CDR3 is TGTGCCAGCAGCTTCCACGGGCGGGGGGGGTCCGGGGAGCTGTTTTTT. The chain combines TRBV5-4 with TRBJ2-2, with 9 bases that match TRBD2. CDR3 length: 16 residues. The ends lost 2 bases at V and 6 bases at J; junction bases unmatched: 8. Germline V CDR1 and CDR2: SGHNT, YYREEE (reference sequence).

V usage is TRBV7-9 and J usage is TRBJ2-3; 8 bases are shared with TRBD1. The CDR3 has 13 amino acids. V lost 6 bases to trimming and J lost 6 bases; unmatched junction nucleotides: 5. Germline V gives CDR1 SEHNR, CDR2 FQNEAQ (reference sequence). CDR3 amino acids: CASSRQGMDTQYF. The CDR3 DNA is TGTGCCAGCAGTCGACAGGGGATGGATACGCAGTATTTT. Full variable domain (rest looked up from reference TRBV7-9 and TRBJ2-3): DTGVSQNPRHKITKRGQNVTFRCDPISEHNRLYWYRQTLGQGPEFLTYFQNEAQLEKSRLLSDRFSAERPKGSFSTLEIQRTEQGDSAMYLCASSRQGMDTQYFGPGTRLTVL.

The rearrangement links TRBV5-1 to TRBJ2-2, with D perhaps TRBD2 (5 bases). From germline, CDR1 is SGHRS and CDR2 YFSETQ. Trimming stripped 5 bases from V and 7 bases from J, with 18 bases between. CDR3 size: 15 residues. The CDR3 reads CASSQSGRQDGELFF. CDR3 in DNA: TGCGCCAGCAGTCAAAGTGGGAGACAAGACGGGGAGCTGTTTTTT.

The chain joins TRBV4-1 to TRBJ1-1; no definite D call. The CDR3 consists of 15 residues. V was clipped by 0 bases and J by 5 bases, with 13 bases between them. CDR1 and CDR2 from the germline V gene are MGHRA and YSYEKL. The CDR3 protein is CASSQDRTTVTEAFF. In DNA, the CDR3 is TGCGCCAGCAGCCAAGATCGTACGACTGTGACTGAAGCTTTCTTT.

CDR3 region: CASSKCGRLDRTSTDTQYF. In DNA, the CDR3 is TGTGCCAGCAGCAAGTGCGGCCGACTGGACCGAACTAGCACAGATACGCAGTATTTT. The rearrangement joins TRBV21-1 to TRBJ2-3. TRBV21-1 is listed as a pseudogene. The CDR3 loop spans 19 amino acids.

The CDR3 sequence: CASRKDSNQPQHF. The CDR3 region has the DNA TGTGCCAGCAGAAAGGACAGCAATCAGCCCCAGCATTTT. J is TRBJ1-5 and V is TRBV2; no reliable D call. Germline V lookup: CDR1 SNHLY, CDR2 FYNNEI. The CDR3 extends over 13 amino acids. With 6 bases removed from V and 1 base from J, the gap between germline ends came to 7 bases.

The chain joins TRBV18 to TRBJ1-1; D call uncertain. Germline CDR1 KGHSH, CDR2 LQKENI. CDR3 length equals 13 residues. Trimming left V 3 bases short and J 4 bases short, with 9 bases between. CDR3 sequence reads: CASSPNSGTEAFF. The CDR3 DNA reads as TGTGCCAGCTCACCCAACTCGGGCACTGAAGCTTTCTTT.

This clone was seen only a few times. The chain employs TRBV15 and TRBJ2-1, with D perhaps matching TRBD1 (5 bases). The V end lost 0 bases, the J end lost 4 bases, and 7 bases lay between the germline ends. This CDR3 comprises 14 residues. Germline values: CDR1 LNHNV, CDR2 YYDKDF (reference sequence). The CDR3 protein is CATSREPGYNEQFF. As DNA, the CDR3 is TGTGCCACCAGCAGAGAGCCAGGGTACAATGAGCAGTTCTTC.

J is TRBJ2-2 and V is TRBV5-5; 9 bases line up with TRBD1. The junction had 2 bases not matched to a gene; V was cut back by 3 bases and J by 2 bases. The length of the CDR3 is 15 residues. Germline-derived CDR1 and CDR2 are SGHKS and YYEKEE (reference sequence). CDR3 amino acids: CASSSGQGNTGELFF. The CDR3 nucleotides read TGTGCCAGCAGCTCGGGACAGGGTAACACCGGGGAGCTGTTTTTT. Drawing the rest from reference TRBV5-5 and TRBJ2-2, the complete variable domain is DAGVTQSPTHLIKTRGQQVTLRCSPISGHKSVSWYQQVLGQGPQFIFQYYEKEERGRGNFPDRFSARQFPNYSSELNVNALLLGDSALYLCASSSGQGNTGELFFGEGSRLTVL.